Given below is one TCR beta chain in context. What it binds is not known. This sample is drawn from a study of cytomegalovirus exposure and HLA in healthy donors. Findings of the study overall: The study recorded 164 TCR beta chains that were cytomegalovirus-associated.

Both 60 Vbeta primers and 13 Jbeta primers went into the PCR. Assay used: immunoSEQ multiplex PCR; TCRdb lists only in-frame clones, some missing. The table lists fewer than 250,000 clones, roughly 80% of them singletons. The CDR3 extends over 15 amino acids. V shed 1 base, J shed 7 bases, and the junction held 7 bases outside the gene matches. Germline assignment: CDR1 SGDLS and CDR2 YYNGEE. Sequenced: PBMCs. The V call is TRBV9, the J call TRBJ1-4; TRBD1 matches at 7 bases. The TCR comes from a woman in her late teens or twenties in good health and CMV-seronegative. CDR3 bases: TGTGCCAGCAGCGTACACGGGACAGATGGTGAAAAACTGTTTTTT. Translation gives CASSVHGTDGEKLFF. Supplemented by reference TRBV9 and TRBJ1-4, the full variable domain reads DSGVTQTPKHLITATGQRVTLRCSPRSGDLSVYWYQQSLDQGLQFLIQYYNGEERAKGNILERFSAQQFPDLHSELNLSSLELGDSALYFCASSVHGTDGEKLFFGSGTQLSVL.